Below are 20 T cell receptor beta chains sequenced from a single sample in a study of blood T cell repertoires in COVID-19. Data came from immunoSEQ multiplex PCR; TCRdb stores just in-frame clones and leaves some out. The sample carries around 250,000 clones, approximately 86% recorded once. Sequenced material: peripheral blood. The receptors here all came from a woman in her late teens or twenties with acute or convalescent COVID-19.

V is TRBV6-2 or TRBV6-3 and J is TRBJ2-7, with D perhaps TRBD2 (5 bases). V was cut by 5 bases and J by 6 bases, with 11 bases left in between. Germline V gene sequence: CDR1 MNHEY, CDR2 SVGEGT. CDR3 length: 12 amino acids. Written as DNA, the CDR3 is TGTGCCAGCAGTATGGGAGCCTCCGAGCAGTACTTC. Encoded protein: CASSMGASEQYF.

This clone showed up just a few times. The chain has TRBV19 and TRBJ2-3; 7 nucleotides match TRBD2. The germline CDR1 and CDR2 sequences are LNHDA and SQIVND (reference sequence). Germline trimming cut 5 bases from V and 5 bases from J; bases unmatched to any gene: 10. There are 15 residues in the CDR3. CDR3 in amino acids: CASSPGTTRGDTQYF. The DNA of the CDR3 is TGTGCCAGTAGTCCGGGGACTACCCGGGGAGATACGCAGTATTTT.

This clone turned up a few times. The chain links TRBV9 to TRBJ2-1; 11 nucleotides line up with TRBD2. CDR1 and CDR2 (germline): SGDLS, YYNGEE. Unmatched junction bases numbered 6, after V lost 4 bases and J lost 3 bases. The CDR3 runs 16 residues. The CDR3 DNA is TGTGCCAGCAGCCCCCGGACTAGCGGGCTCTACAATGAGCAGTTCTTC. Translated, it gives CASSPRTSGLYNEQFF.

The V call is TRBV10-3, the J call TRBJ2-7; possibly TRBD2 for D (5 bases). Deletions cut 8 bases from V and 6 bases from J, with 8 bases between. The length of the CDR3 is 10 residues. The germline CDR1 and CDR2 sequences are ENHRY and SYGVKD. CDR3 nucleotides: TGTGCCATCGGGGAGATCGAGCAGTACTTC. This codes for CAIGEIEQYF.

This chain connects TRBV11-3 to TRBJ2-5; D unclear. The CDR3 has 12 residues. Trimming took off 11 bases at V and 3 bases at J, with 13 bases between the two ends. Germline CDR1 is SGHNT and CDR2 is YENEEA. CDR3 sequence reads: CALPGSKETQYF. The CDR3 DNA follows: TGTGCCTTACCCGGGTCCAAAGAGACCCAGTACTTC. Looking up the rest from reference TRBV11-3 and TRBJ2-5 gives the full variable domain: EAGVVQSPRYKIIEKKQPVAFWCNPISGHNTLYWYLQNLGQGPELLIRYENEEAVDDSQLPKDRFSAERLKGVDSTLKIQPAELGDSAVYLCALPGSKETQYFGPGTRLLVL.

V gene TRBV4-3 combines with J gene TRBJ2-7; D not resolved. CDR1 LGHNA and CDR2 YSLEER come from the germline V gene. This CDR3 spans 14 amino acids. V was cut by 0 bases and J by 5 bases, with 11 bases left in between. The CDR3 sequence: CASSQELVTDEQYF. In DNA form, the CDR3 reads TGCGCCAGCAGCCAAGAGCTAGTTACCGACGAGCAGTACTTC.

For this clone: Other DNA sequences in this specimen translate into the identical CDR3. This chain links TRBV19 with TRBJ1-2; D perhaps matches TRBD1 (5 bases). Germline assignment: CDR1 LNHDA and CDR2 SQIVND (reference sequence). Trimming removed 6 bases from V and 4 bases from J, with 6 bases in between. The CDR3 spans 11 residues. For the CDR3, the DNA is TGTGCCAGTAGCACAGGCTATGGCTACACCTTC. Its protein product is CASSTGYGYTF.

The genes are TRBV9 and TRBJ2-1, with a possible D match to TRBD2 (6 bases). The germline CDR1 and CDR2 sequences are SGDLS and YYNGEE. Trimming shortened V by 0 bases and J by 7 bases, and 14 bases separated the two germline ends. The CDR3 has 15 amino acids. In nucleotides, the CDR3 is TGTGCCAGCAGCGTAGTTCAGACTGGGAGGAATGAGCAGTTCTTC. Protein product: CASSVVQTGRNEQFF. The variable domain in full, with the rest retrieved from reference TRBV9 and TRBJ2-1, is DSGVTQTPKHLITATGQRVTLRCSPRSGDLSVYWYQQSLDQGLQFLIQYYNGEERAKGNILERFSAQQFPDLHSELNLSSLELGDSALYFCASSVVQTGRNEQFFGPGTRLTVL.

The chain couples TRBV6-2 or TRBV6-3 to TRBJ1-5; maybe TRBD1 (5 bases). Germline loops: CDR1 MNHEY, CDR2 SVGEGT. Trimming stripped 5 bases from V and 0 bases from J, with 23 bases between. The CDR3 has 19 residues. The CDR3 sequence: CASSRLMGLTIYSNQPQHF. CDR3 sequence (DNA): TGTGCCAGCAGTCGTCTAATGGGACTTACAATCTATAGCAATCAGCCCCAGCATTTT.

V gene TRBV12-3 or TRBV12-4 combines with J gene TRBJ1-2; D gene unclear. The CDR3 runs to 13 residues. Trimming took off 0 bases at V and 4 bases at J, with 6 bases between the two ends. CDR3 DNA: TGTGCCAGCAGTTTAGCCAACAGCTATGGCTACACCTTC. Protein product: CASSLANSYGYTF.

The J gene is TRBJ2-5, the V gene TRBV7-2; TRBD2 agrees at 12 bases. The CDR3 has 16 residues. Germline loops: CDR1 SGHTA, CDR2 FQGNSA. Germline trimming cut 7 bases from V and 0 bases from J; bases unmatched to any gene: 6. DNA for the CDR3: TGTGCCAGCACCGCGACTAGCGGGGGATACCAAGAGACCCAGTACTTC. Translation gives CASTATSGGYQETQYF.

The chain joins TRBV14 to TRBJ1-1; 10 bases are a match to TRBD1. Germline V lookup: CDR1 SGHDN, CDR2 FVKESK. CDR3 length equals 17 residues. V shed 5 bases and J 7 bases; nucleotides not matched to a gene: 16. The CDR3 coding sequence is TGTGCCAGCAGCTTCCGACAGGGGGCCGGCCGAGGGCTTGAAGCTTTCTTT. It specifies CASSFRQGAGRGLEAFF.

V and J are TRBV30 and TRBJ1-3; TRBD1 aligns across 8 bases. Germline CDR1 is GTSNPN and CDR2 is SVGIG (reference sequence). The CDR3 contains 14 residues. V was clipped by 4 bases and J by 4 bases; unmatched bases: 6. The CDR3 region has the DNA TGTGCCTGGACCTGGACAGGGTCCGGAAACACCATATATTTT. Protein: CAWTWTGSGNTIYF.

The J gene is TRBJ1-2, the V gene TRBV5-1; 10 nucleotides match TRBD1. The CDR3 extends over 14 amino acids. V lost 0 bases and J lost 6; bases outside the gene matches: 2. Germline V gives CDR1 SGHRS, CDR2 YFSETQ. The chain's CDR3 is CASSLGQGANGYTF. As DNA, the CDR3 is TGCGCCAGCAGCTTGGGACAGGGGGCAAATGGCTACACCTTC.

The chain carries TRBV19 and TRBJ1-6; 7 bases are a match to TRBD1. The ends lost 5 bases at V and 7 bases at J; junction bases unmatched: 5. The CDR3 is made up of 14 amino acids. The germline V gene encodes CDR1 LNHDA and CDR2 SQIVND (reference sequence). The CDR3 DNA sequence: TGTGCCAGTAGTTCGGGACAGTACAATTCACCCCTCCACTTT. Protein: CASSSGQYNSPLHF.

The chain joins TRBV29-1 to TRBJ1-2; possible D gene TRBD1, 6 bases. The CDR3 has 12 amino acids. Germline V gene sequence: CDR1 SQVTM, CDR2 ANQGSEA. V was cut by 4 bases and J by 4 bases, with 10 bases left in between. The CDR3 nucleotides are TGCAGCGTTGCGGACAGAACCTATGGCTACACCTTC. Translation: CSVADRTYGYTF.

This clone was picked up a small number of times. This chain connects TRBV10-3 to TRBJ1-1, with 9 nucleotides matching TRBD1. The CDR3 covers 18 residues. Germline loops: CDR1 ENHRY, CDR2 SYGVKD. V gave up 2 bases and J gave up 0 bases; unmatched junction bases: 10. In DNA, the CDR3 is TGTGCCATCAGTGAGGGACAGGGGAAAAAAAACCTGAACACTGAAGCTTTCTTT. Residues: CAISEGQGKKNLNTEAFF.

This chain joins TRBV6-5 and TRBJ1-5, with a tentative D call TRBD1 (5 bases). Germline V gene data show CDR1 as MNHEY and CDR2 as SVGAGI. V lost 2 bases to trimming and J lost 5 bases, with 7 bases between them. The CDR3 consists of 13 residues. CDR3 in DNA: TGTGCCAGCAGTTACGGGGGGTATCAGCCCCAGCATTTT. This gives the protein CASSYGGYQPQHF.

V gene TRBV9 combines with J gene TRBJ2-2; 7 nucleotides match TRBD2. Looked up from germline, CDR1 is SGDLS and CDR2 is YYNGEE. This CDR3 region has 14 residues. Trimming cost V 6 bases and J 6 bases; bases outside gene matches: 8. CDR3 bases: TGTGCCAGCACGGGGGGAGAAGGTTCCGGGGAGCTGTTTTTT. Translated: CASTGGEGSGELFF.

The CDR3 spells CASIPPNGVSSYNEQFF. CDR3 coding DNA: TGTGCCAGCATTCCCCCAAACGGGGTTAGCTCCTACAATGAGCAGTTCTTC. The chain is built from TRBV9 and TRBJ2-1; D perhaps matches TRBD2 (5 bases). Germline CDR1 is SGDLS and CDR2 is YYNGEE. This CDR3 spans 17 amino acids. Trimming left V 6 bases short and J 0 bases short, with 19 bases between.